This TCR beta chain was documented in a study of T cell changes during pregnancy in multiple sclerosis. Sequencing used immunoSEQ multiplex PCR; TCRdb keeps in-frame clones, though not all of them. The repertoire includes approximately 130,000 clones, around 97% of them detected once, and approximately 0.45% sits in the top ten. Losses at the gene ends were 0 bases for V and 7 bases for J; bases not matched to a gene: 9. Per germline, CDR1 MGHRA and CDR2 YSYEKL. The CDR3 extends over 16 amino acids. The sequence came from a female donor with multiple sclerosis, enrolled in a pregnancy study. This chain uses TRBV4-1 with TRBJ2-7; TRBD2 matches at 10 bases. The sample consisted of peripheral blood, taken after pregnancy. The CDR3 is CASSQDLTSGTGEQYF. CDR3 DNA sequence: TGCGCCAGCAGCCAAGATCTTACTAGCGGGACGGGTGAGCAGTACTTC.